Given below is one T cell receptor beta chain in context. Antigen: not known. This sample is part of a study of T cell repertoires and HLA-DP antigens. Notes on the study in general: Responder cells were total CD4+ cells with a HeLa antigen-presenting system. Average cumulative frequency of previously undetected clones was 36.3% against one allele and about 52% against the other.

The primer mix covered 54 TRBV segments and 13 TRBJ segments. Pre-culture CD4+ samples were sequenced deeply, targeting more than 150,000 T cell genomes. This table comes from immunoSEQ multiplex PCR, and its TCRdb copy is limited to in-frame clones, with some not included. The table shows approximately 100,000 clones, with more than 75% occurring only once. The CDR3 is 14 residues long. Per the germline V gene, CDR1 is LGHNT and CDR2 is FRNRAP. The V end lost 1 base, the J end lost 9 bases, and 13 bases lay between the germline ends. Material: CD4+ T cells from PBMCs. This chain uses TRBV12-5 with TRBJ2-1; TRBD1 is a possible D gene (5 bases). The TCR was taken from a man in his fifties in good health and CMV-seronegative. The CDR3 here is CASGLDSVRGEQFF. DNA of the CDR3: TGTGCTAGTGGTTTGGACTCCGTAAGGGGTGAGCAGTTCTTC.